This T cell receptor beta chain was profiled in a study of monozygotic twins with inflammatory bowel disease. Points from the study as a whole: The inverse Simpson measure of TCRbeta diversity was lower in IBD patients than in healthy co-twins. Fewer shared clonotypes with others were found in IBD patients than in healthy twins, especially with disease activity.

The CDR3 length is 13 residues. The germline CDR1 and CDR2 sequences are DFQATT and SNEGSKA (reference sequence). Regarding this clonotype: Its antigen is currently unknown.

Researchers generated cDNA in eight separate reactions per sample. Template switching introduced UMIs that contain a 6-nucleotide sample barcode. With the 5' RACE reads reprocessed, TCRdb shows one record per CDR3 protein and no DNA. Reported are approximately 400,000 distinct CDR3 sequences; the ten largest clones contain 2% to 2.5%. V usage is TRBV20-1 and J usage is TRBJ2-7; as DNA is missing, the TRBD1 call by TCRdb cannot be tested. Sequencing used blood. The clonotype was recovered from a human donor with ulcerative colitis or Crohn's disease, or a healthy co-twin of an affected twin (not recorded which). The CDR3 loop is CSANPGPNPEQYF.